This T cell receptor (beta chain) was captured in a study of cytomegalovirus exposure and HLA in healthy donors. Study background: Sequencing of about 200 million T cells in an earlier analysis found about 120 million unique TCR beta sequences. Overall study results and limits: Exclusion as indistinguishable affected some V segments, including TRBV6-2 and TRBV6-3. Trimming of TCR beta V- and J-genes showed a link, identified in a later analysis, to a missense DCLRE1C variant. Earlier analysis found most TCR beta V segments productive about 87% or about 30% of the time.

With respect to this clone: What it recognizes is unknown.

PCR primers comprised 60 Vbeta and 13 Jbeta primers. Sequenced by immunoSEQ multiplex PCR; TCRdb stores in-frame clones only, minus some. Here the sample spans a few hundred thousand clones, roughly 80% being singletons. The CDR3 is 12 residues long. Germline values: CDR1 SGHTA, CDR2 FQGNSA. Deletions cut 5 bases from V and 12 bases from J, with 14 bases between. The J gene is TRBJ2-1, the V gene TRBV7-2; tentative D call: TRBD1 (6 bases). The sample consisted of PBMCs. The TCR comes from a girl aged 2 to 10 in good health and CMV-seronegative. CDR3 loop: CASSTQGWGQFF. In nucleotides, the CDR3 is TGTGCCAGCAGCACGCAGGGGTGGGGGCAGTTCTTC.